These 32 T cell receptor beta chains share one sample of origin, sequenced in a study of siplizumab effects on memory and regulatory T cells. Only in-frame clones appear in the TCRdb table, and some are missing; sequencing was by immunoSEQ multiplex PCR. The sample yields over 85,000 clones, 93% seen once. Material: CD8+ T cells sorted from blood. The receptors were sampled from a human donor in good health.

V gene TRBV7-9 combines with J gene TRBJ2-3; 7 bases line up with TRBD2. Germline loops: CDR1 SEHNR, CDR2 FQNEAQ (reference sequence). This CDR3 spans 14 amino acids. V lost 4 bases, J lost 4 bases, and 5 bases stayed unmatched. The CDR3: CASSSKAGSDTQYF. DNA for the CDR3: TGTGCCAGCAGCTCAAAAGCGGGGTCAGATACGCAGTATTTT.

The chain recombines TRBV6-4 with TRBJ2-3, with 8 positions matching TRBD1. The CDR3 is 14 amino acids. J gave up 2 bases and V 4 bases, and 2 bases lay outside the gene matches. Germline lookup yields CDR1 MRHNA and CDR2 SNTAGT. CDR3 in amino acids: CASSGTGSTDTQYF. DNA for the CDR3: TGTGCCAGCAGTGGGACAGGGTCCACAGATACGCAGTATTTT.

Only one count was recorded for this clone. This chain joins TRBV11-2 and TRBJ2-5, with a possible D match to TRBD2 (7 bases). Germline V gene sequence: CDR1 SGHAT, CDR2 FQNNGV. V gave up 4 bases and J gave up 1 base, with 16 bases separating them. The CDR3 length is 16 residues. CDR3 bases: TGTGCCAGCAGCTCCTTCGGGGGGCAATTCCAAGAGACCCAGTACTTC. It codes for CASSSFGGQFQETQYF.

The chain joins TRBV30 to TRBJ2-1; 9 positions agree with TRBD2. The CDR3 has 13 amino acids. The germline gives CDR1 GTSNPN, CDR2 SVGIG (reference sequence). The V gene end was trimmed by 3 bases and the J gene end by 10 bases; junction bases not matched to a gene: 7. CDR3 in DNA: TGTGCCTGGAGCGTTAGCGGGAGCGGGGAGCAGTTCTTC. Translating gives CAWSVSGSGEQFF.

A note on this clone: One junction end disagrees with the germline gene, perhaps due to a read error. This chain connects TRBV7-7 to TRBJ2-1; maybe TRBD2 (5 bases). The CDR3 is made up of 17 amino acids. Germline-derived CDR1 and CDR2 are SSHAT and FNYEAQ (reference sequence). CDR3 sequence reads: CASSSGSYGSSYNEQFF. The CDR3 DNA reads TGTGCTAGCAGCTCCGGGTCTTATGGGAGCTCCTACAATGAGCAGTTCTTC.

This chain links TRBV4-2 with TRBJ2-2, with D hard to call. Germline CDR1 reads LGHNA; CDR2 reads YNFKEQ. The CDR3 is 12 amino acids. Trimming took 1 base from V and 4 from J, leaving 1 base between them. The DNA of the CDR3 is TGTGCCAGCAGCCAAGGCACCGGGGAGCTGTTTTTT. It translates to CASSQGTGELFF.

This chain links TRBV6-5 with TRBJ2-2; D is uncertain. Germline CDR1 reads MNHEY; CDR2 reads SVGAGI. V was trimmed by 0 bases and J by 3 bases, leaving 8 bases between them. CDR3 length: 15 amino acids. The CDR3 region has the DNA TGTGCCAGCAGTTACTCGAACACGTACACCGGGGAGCTGTTTTTT. It is translated as CASSYSNTYTGELFF.

The chain joins TRBV5-1 to TRBJ2-5; D might be TRBD2 (6 bases). The CDR3 totals 16 residues. Trimming pared 0 bases from V and 0 bases from J, leaving 12 bases between. Germline V gene lookup returns CDR1 SGHRS and CDR2 YFSETQ. Here the CDR3 reads CASSLDASGDQETQYF. The CDR3 DNA follows: TGCGCCAGCAGCTTGGACGCGTCGGGAGACCAAGAGACCCAGTACTTC.

This clone was seen a handful of times. CDR3 amino acids: CASSRGGRGPNYEQYF. For the CDR3, the DNA is TGTGCCAGCAGTAGGGGTGGGAGAGGGCCTAATTACGAGCAGTACTTC. V gene TRBV27 combines with J gene TRBJ2-7; either TRBD1 or TRBD2 may fit D (5 bases each). Trimming stripped 5 bases from V and 4 bases from J, with 21 bases between. Germline lookup yields CDR1 MNHEY and CDR2 SMNVEV (reference sequence). The CDR3 totals 16 residues.

The chain combines TRBV6-5 with TRBJ2-3; TRBD2 matches 8 bases. The V and J ends lost 2 bases and 1 base, in that order; junction bases with no gene match: 2. The CDR3 spans 15 residues. Per germline, CDR1 MNHEY and CDR2 SVGAGI. The CDR3 bases are TGTGCCAGCAGTTACGAAGCGGGGGGCACAGATACGCAGTATTTT. Translated, it gives CASSYEAGGTDTQYF.

The rearrangement links TRBV27 to TRBJ1-2; D is uncertain. CDR1 and CDR2 (germline): MNHEY, SMNVEV (reference sequence). The CDR3 totals 14 residues. Trimming shortened V by 3 bases and J by 8 bases, and 16 bases separated the two germline ends. DNA of the CDR3: TGTGCCAGCAGTTTCGTCGAGGGTTTAGGGGGCTACACCTTC. Its translation is CASSFVEGLGGYTF.

The V gene is TRBV9, the J gene TRBJ2-2; no clear D. The V and J ends lost 6 bases and 0 bases respectively, with 6 bases between them. The CDR3 is made up of 13 amino acids. Per the germline V gene, CDR1 is SGDLS and CDR2 is YYNGEE. The chain's CDR3 is CASNPSNTGELFF. CDR3 nucleotides: TGTGCCAGCAATCCCTCGAACACCGGGGAGCTGTTTTTT.

A single count supports this clone. This chain uses TRBV9 with TRBJ2-3, with 13 bases fitting TRBD2. This CDR3 contains 15 residues. In germline, CDR1 is SGDLS, CDR2 YYNGEE. V gave up 0 bases and J gave up 7 bases; unmatched junction bases: 2. The CDR3 protein is CASSVGGLAGNTQYF. Written as DNA, the CDR3 is TGTGCCAGCAGCGTAGGGGGACTAGCGGGAAATACGCAGTATTTT.

This chain joins TRBV4-2 and TRBJ1-1; TRBD1 might be the D (6 bases). Germline assignment: CDR1 LGHNA and CDR2 YNFKEQ. Between the trimmed V and J ends, which lost 7 bases and 2 bases, there was a span of 26 bases. This CDR3 contains 18 residues. Here the CDR3 reads CASTGPDRTNWVNTEAFF. As DNA, the CDR3 is TGTGCCAGCACCGGGCCCGACAGGACGAATTGGGTCAACACTGAAGCTTTCTTT.

This clone appeared a single time. The rearrangement uses TRBV5-1 and TRBJ2-1; tentative D call: TRBD2 (6 bases). The germline V and J ends were trimmed by 4 bases and 1 base, with 18 bases remaining between them. CDR1 and CDR2 from the germline V gene are SGHRS and YFSETQ. This CDR3 region has 17 residues. Here the CDR3 DNA reads TGCGCCAGCAGCCCCGGGGAGGTTCAGGGATCCTACAATGAGCAGTTCTTC. Protein product: CASSPGEVQGSYNEQFF. Full variable domain (missing parts from reference TRBV5-1 and TRBJ2-1): KAGVTQTPRYLIKTRGQQVTLSCSPISGHRSVSWYQQTPGQGLQFLFEYFSETQRNKGNFPGRFSGRQFSNSRSEMNVSTLELGDSALYLCASSPGEVQGSYNEQFFGPGTRLTVL.

V and J are TRBV19 and TRBJ1-1; the match to TRBD1 covers 10 bases. The V and J ends lost 6 bases and 5 bases, in that order; junction bases with no gene match: 6. CDR1 is LNHDA, CDR2 SQIVND, per germline (reference sequence). The CDR3 runs 14 residues. In nucleotides, the CDR3 is TGTGCCAGTAGGAGGGACAGGGGAGCTACTGAAGCTTTCTTT. It specifies CASRRDRGATEAFF.

The chain is built from TRBV13 and TRBJ1-1; no clear D. This CDR3 is 17 amino acids long. Germline V gene data show CDR1 as PRHDT and CDR2 as FYEKMQ (reference sequence). V was cut by 0 bases and J by 0 bases, with 14 bases left in between. This chain's CDR3 is CASSLGNGAGLNTEAFF. The CDR3 DNA is TGTGCCAGCAGCTTAGGTAACGGCGCGGGCCTGAACACTGAAGCTTTCTTT. Combining the CDR3 with reference TRBV13 and TRBJ1-1 gives the whole variable domain AAGVIQSPRHLIKEKRETATLKCYPIPRHDTVYWYQQGPGQDPQFLISFYEKMQSDKGSIPDRFSAQQFSDYHSELNMSSLELGDSALYFCASSLGNGAGLNTEAFFGQGTRLTVV.

The V gene is TRBV6-5, the J gene TRBJ2-3; 9 nucleotides agree with TRBD2. Germline CDR1 MNHEY, CDR2 SVGAGI. V lost 7 bases and J lost 6; bases outside the gene matches: 11. This CDR3 has 15 residues. The CDR3 bases are TGTGCCAGCACCCTTCGGCGGGAGGGCTCCGATACGCAGTATTTT. Translating it yields CASTLRREGSDTQYF.

V is TRBV7-2 and J is TRBJ1-2; D uncertain. There are 14 residues in the CDR3. The V gene's germline CDR1 is SGHTA and CDR2 FQGNSA. With 0 bases removed from V and 6 bases from J, the gap between germline ends came to 11 bases. CDR3 sequence (DNA): TGTGCCAGCAGCTTAGCTGGCAGGATGGATGGCTACACCTTC. Protein: CASSLAGRMDGYTF.

The chain links TRBV4-3 to TRBJ2-1; 9 nucleotides align to TRBD2. The CDR3 runs 19 residues. The V segment lost 0 bases and the J segment 4 bases; nucleotides outside the gene matches: 13. Germline V lookup: CDR1 LGHNA, CDR2 YSLEER. The CDR3 region is CASSQEGGSGRRGYNEQFF. CDR3 in DNA: TGCGCCAGCAGCCAAGAAGGGGGTAGCGGGAGACGTGGGTACAATGAGCAGTTCTTC.

The chain has TRBV7-9 and TRBJ1-2; no clear D gene. Germline CDR1 SEHNR, CDR2 FQNEAQ (reference sequence). V lost 3 bases and J 4 bases, leaving 9 bases between the germline ends. The CDR3 spans 13 residues. CDR3 residues: CASSFSTGYGYTF. In nucleotides, the CDR3 is TGTGCCAGCAGCTTCTCCACGGGCTATGGCTACACCTTC.

The V and J genes are TRBV5-1 and TRBJ2-1, with 12 bases matching TRBD2. Germline assignment: CDR1 SGHRS and CDR2 YFSETQ. The CDR3 covers 15 residues. V gave up 0 bases and J gave up 8 bases; unmatched junction bases: 3. DNA of the CDR3: TGCGCCAGCAGCTTGGAGGCTAGCGGGGGGGATGAGCAGTTCTTC. Its protein is CASSLEASGGDEQFF.

The J gene is TRBJ1-1, the V gene TRBV4-1; 10 bases align to TRBD1. V shed 0 bases and J 5 bases; nucleotides not matched to a gene: 12. This CDR3 contains 18 residues. Germline assignment: CDR1 MGHRA and CDR2 YSYEKL. The CDR3 sequence is CASSQDDRDRGVETEAFF. DNA for the CDR3: TGCGCCAGCAGCCAAGACGACCGGGACAGGGGTGTGGAGACTGAAGCTTTCTTT.

The J gene is TRBJ2-5, the V gene TRBV6-5; D call uncertain. Trimming cost V 2 bases and J 0 bases, with 10 bases left between them. There are 15 residues in the CDR3. Germline V CDR1 and CDR2: MNHEY, SVGAGI. This CDR3 reads CASSYGSEYQETQYF. The CDR3, as DNA: TGTGCCAGCAGTTACGGGTCGGAGTACCAAGAGACCCAGTACTTC.

V and J are TRBV19 and TRBJ2-1; 9 bases are a match to TRBD2. V lost 3 bases to trimming and J lost 1 base; unmatched junction nucleotides: 13. Germline CDR1 and CDR2: LNHDA and SQIVND (reference sequence). The CDR3 totals 19 residues. The CDR3 DNA follows: TGTGCCAGTAGTATGTTGGCAGGGGATAGCGGGAGTTCCTACAATGAGCAGTTCTTC. It codes for CASSMLAGDSGSSYNEQFF.

The chain uses TRBV5-6 and TRBJ2-7, with 11 bases aligning to TRBD1. CDR1 and CDR2 (germline): SGHDT, YYEEEE. The CDR3 length is 15 residues. After removal of 6 bases from V and 4 bases from J, the junction contained 9 bases not matched to a gene. The CDR3 DNA reads as TGTGCCAGCACAACCGGGACAGGGGGATTATACGAGCAGTACTTC. As protein: CASTTGTGGLYEQYF.

The rearrangement links TRBV11-3 to TRBJ1-1; perhaps TRBD1 as D (5 bases). V shed 2 bases and J shed 3 bases, with 13 bases lying between them. CDR3 size: 15 residues. From germline, CDR1 is SGHNT and CDR2 YENEEA. CDR3 region: CASSLSLGGHTEAFF. CDR3 coding DNA: TGTGCCAGCAGCTTATCCCTGGGGGGACACACTGAAGCTTTCTTT.

The chain recombines TRBV29-1 with TRBJ1-2; TRBD1 matches 8 bases. Unmatched junction bases numbered 19, after V lost 0 bases and J lost 4 bases. Germline V lookup: CDR1 SQVTM, CDR2 ANQGSEA. The CDR3 sequence is 19 residues long. CDR3 protein: CSVEDGVIWQGATIYGYTF. In nucleotides, the CDR3 is TGCAGCGTTGAAGATGGGGTTATATGGCAGGGGGCAACCATCTATGGCTACACCTTC.

The chain couples TRBV5-1 to TRBJ2-5; 7 bases map to TRBD1. V dropped 5 bases and J dropped 1; count of bases not matched to a gene: 11. In germline, CDR1 is SGHRS, CDR2 YFSETQ. This CDR3 has 16 residues. CDR3 amino acids: CASRSPEQGVQETQYF. The CDR3 nucleotides are TGCGCCAGCAGATCCCCAGAGCAGGGGGTCCAAGAGACCCAGTACTTC.

The V gene is TRBV7-2, the J gene TRBJ1-2, with TRBD1 identical over 9 bases. The V gene end was trimmed by 1 base and the J gene end by 4 bases; junction bases not matched to a gene: 4. Germline V gives CDR1 SGHTA, CDR2 FQGNSA. This CDR3 spans 15 amino acids. CDR3 nucleotide sequence: TGTGCCAGCAGCTTAGTGGGGACAGGGATCTATGGCTACACCTTC. It is translated as CASSLVGTGIYGYTF.

CDR3 in amino acids: CASSPGTGTDTQYF. CDR3 in DNA: TGTGCCAGCAGTCCCGGGACGGGCACAGATACGCAGTATTTT. The V and J genes are TRBV7-3 and TRBJ2-3; D is possibly TRBD1 or TRBD2 (5 bases each). This CDR3 has 14 residues. Germline V gene data show CDR1 as SGHTA and CDR2 as FQGTGA. V dropped 6 bases and J dropped 1 base, with 11 bases sitting between them.

This chain uses TRBV27 with TRBJ2-1; D unresolved. The CDR3 length is 12 residues. CDR1 is MNHEY, CDR2 SMNVEV, per germline (reference sequence). V gave up 10 bases and J gave up 5 bases, with 12 bases separating them. The CDR3 nucleotides read TGTGCCACTGCAGTGCCCAACAATGAGCAGTTCTTC. Encoded protein: CATAVPNNEQFF.